The sequence of this TCR beta chain was determined in a study of identical twins. cDNA carried unique molecular identifiers, and a universal primer site was added by template switching. TCRdb re-called the 5' RACE reads through MiXCR, storing one row per CDR3 protein. Among 690,000 or so distinct CDR3 sequences listed, approximately 9% were seen once. This clonotype was observed at least ten times. The antigen remains undetermined. The study's findings and limits: Cross-sectional statistics underpinned the conclusions; the same donors were not followed. When twins shared out-of-frame alpha sequences, those sequences had excess low generation probability.

There are 16 residues in the CDR3. Trimming left V 5 bases short and J 3 bases short, with 17 bases between. CDR1 and CDR2 (germline): SEHNR, FQNEAQ (reference sequence). This sample also appeared in a second study, on yellow fever vaccine responses in identical twins.

The chain uses TRBV7-9 and TRBJ2-1; D gene uncertain. What was sequenced was PBMCs. The receptor was derived from a woman aged 18-35 years in good health. The CDR3 loop reads CASSASAGGIYNEQFF. The CDR3 nucleotides read TGTGCCAGCAGCGCGAGTGCAGGTGGGATCTACAATGAGCAGTTCTTC.